The sequence of this T cell receptor (beta chain) was determined in a study of technical replicates of blood from a handful of donors. CDR1 MGHDK and CDR2 SYGVNS come from the germline V gene. The CDR3 covers 14 residues. The V and J ends lost 4 bases and 1 base respectively, with 11 bases between them. The repertoire was sequenced with immunoSEQ multiplex PCR; TCRdb's copy has only in-frame clones and lacks some. Of some 96,000 clones listed, 95% were seen once; the top ten hold around 0.24%. V gene TRBV25-1 combines with J gene TRBJ2-7, with TRBD1 as a possible D gene (6 bases). This clonotype originated in a human donor in good health. The sample consisted of T cells isolated from PBMCs. The CDR3 spells CASSAGTMSYEQYF. Written as DNA, the CDR3 is TGTGCCAGCAGTGCGGGGACAATGTCCTACGAGCAGTACTTC.